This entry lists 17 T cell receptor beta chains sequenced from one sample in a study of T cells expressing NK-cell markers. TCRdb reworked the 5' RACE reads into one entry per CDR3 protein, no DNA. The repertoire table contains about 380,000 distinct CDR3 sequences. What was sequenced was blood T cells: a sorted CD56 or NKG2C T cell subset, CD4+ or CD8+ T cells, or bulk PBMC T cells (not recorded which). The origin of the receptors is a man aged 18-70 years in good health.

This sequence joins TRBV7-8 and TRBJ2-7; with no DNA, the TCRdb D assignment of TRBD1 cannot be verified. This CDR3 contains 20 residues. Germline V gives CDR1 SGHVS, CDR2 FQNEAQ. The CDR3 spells CASRMMIRGLILPDYDEQYF.

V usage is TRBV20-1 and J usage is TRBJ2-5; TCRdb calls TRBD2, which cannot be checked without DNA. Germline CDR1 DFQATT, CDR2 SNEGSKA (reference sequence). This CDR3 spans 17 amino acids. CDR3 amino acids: CSARALSGGAEQETQYF.

The chain's CDR3 is CASSPTGMRTEAFF. The rearrangement links TRBV6-1 to TRBJ1-1; the TCRdb D gene call, TRBD1, has no DNA to confirm it. CDR3 size: 14 residues. Germline CDR1 is MNHNS and CDR2 is SASEGT.

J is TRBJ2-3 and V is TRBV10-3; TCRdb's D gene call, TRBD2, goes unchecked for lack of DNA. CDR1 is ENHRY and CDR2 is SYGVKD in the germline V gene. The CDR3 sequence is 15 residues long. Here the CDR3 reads CAISEPRAVTDTQYF.

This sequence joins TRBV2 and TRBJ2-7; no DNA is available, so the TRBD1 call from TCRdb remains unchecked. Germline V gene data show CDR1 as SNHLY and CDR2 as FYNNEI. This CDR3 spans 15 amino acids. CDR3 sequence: CASNLVRDRSYEQYF.

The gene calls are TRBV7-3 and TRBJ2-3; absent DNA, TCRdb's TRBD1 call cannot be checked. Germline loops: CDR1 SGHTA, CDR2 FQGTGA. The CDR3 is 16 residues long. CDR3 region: CASSFALGRGTDTQYF.

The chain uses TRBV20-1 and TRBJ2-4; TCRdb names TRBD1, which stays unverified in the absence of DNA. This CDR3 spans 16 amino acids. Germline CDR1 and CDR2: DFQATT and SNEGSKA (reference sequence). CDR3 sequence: CSARDSKGFAKNIQYF.

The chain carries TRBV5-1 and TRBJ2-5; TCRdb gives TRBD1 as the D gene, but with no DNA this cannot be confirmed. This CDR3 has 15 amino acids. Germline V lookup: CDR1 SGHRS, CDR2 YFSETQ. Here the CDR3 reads CASSRGDNRGETQYF.

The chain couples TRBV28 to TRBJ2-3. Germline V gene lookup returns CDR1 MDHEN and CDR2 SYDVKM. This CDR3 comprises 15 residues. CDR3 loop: CASSLRQASTDTQYF.

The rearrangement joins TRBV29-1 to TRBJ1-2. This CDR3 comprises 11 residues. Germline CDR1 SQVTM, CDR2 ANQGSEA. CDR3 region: CSVEDNFGYTF. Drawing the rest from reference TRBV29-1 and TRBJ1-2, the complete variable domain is SAVISQKPSRDICQRGTSLTIQCQVDSQVTMMFWYRQQPGQSLTLIATANQGSEATYESGFVIDKFPISRPNLTFSTLTVSNMSPEDSSIYLCSVEDNFGYTFGSGTRLTVV.

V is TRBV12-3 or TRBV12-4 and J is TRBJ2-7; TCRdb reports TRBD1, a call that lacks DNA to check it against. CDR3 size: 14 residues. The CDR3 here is CASSPDRGSDEQYF.

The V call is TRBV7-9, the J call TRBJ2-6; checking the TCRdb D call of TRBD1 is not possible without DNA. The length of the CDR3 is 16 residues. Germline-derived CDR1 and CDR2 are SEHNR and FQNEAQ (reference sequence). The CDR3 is CASRTTGVSGANVLTF.

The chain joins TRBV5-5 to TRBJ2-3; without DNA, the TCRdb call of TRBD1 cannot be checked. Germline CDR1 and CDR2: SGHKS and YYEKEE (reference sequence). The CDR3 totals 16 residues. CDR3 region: CASSLYGGLSTDTQYF. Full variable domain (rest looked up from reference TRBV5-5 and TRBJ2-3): DAGVTQSPTHLIKTRGQQVTLRCSPISGHKSVSWYQQVLGQGPQFIFQYYEKEERGRGNFPDRFSARQFPNYSSELNVNALLLGDSALYLCASSLYGGLSTDTQYFGPGTRLTVL.

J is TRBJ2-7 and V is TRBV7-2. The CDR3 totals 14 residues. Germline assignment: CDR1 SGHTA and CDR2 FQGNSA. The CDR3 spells CASSGWEQYYEQYF.

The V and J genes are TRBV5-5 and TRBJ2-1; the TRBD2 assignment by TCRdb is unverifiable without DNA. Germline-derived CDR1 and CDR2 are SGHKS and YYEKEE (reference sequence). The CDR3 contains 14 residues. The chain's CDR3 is CASTRLAGGWEQFF. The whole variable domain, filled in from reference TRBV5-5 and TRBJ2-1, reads DAGVTQSPTHLIKTRGQQVTLRCSPISGHKSVSWYQQVLGQGPQFIFQYYEKEERGRGNFPDRFSARQFPNYSSELNVNALLLGDSALYLCASTRLAGGWEQFFGPGTRLTVL.

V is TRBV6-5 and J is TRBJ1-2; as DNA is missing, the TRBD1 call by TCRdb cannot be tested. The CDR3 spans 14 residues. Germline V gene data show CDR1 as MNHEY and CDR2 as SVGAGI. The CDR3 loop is CASSYFPDSYGYTF.

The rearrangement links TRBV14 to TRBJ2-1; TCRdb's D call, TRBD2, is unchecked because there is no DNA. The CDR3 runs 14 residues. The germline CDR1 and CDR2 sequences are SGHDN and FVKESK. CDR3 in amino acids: CASSQDRLANEQFF.